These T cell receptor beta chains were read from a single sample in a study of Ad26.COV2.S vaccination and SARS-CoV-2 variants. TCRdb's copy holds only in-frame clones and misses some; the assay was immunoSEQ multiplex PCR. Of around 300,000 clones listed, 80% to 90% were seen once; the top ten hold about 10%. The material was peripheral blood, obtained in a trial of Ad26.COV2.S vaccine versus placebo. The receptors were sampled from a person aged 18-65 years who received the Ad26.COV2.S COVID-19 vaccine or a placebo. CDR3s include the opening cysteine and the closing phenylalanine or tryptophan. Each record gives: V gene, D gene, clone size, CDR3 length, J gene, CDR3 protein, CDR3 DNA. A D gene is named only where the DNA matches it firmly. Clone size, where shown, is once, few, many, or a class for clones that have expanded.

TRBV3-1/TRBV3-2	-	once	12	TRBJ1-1	CASGDMNTEAFF	TGTGCCAGCGGGGACATGAACACTGAAGCTTTCTTT
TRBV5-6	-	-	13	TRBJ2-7	CASSLRTLAEQYF	TGTGCCAGCAGCTTGAGGACACTTGCCGAGCAGTACTTC
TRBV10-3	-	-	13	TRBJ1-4	CAISDEDGEKLFF	TGTGCCATCAGTGATGAGGACGGTGAAAAACTGTTTTTT
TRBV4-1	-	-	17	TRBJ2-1	CASSQYRSGRGYNEQFF	TGCGCCAGCAGCCAGTACCGCTCGGGACGGGGCTACAATGAGCAGTTCTTC
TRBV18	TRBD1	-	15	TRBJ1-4	CASSLSTGSNEKLFF	TGTGCCAGCTCACTATCGACAGGGAGTAATGAAAAACTGTTTTTT
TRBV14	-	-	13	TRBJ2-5	CASSLLPQQTQYF	TGTGCCAGCAGCCTACTACCCCAACAGACCCAGTACTTC
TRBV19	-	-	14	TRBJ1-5	CASARRPSNQPQHF	TGTGCCAGTGCCCGGAGGCCAAGCAATCAGCCCCAGCATTTT
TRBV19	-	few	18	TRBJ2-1	CASSIGATGRLSYNEQFF	TGTGCCAGTAGTATAGGCGCTACAGGTCGCCTTTCCTACAATGAGCAGTTCTTC
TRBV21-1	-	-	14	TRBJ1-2	CASSIKSLWYGYTF	TGTGCCAGCAGCATTAAGTCCCTATGGTATGGCTACACCTTC
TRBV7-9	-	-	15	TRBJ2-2	CASSPRDWNTGELFF	TGTGCCAGCAGCCCCCGGGACTGGAACACCGGGGAGCTGTTTTTT
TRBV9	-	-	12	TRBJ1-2	CASSPRGSGYTF	TGTGCCAGCAGCCCACGGGGCTCTGGCTACACCTTC
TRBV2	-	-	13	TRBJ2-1	CASATRSYNEQFF	TGTGCCAGCGCAACCCGCTCCTACAATGAGCAGTTCTTC
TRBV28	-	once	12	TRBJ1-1	CASSLGGSWAFF	TGTGCCAGCAGTTTAGGAGGGTCGTGGGCTTTCTTT
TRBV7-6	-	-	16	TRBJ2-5	CASSLALGSSGETQYF	TGTGCCAGCAGCTTAGCTCTGGGTAGCTCCGGGGAGACCCAGTACTTC
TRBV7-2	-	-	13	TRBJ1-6	CASSADGESPLHF	TGTGCCAGCAGCGCGGACGGCGAATCACCCCTCCACTTT
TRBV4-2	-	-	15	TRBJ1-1	CASSQVQGMNTEAFF	TGTGCCAGCAGCCAAGTGCAGGGGATGAACACTGAAGCTTTCTTT
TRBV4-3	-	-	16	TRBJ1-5	CASSQDQGRGNQPQHF	TGCGCCAGCAGCCAAGATCAGGGACGGGGCAATCAGCCCCAGCATTTT
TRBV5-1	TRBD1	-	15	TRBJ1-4	CASSFTGTGDEKLFF	TGCGCCAGCAGCTTTACCGGGACAGGGGATGAAAAACTGTTTTTT
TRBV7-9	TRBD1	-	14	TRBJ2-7	CASRLGTGNYEQYF	TGTGCCAGCAGATTGGGGACAGGGAACTACGAGCAGTACTTC
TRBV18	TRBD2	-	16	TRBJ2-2	CASSPWTSGNTGELFF	TGTGCCAGCTCACCTTGGACTAGCGGTAACACCGGGGAGCTGTTTTTT
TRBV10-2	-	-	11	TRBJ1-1	CASSEGGGGFF	TGCGCCAGCAGTGAGGGAGGGGGGGGTTTCTTT
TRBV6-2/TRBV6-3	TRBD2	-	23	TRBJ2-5	CASSPLRTSSFGSGGIRGETQYF	TGTGCCAGCAGCCCCCTTAGGACTAGCTCGTTTGGGTCCGGCGGGATAAGGGGAGAGACCCAGTACTTC
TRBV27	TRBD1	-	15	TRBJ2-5	CASSSPGTGVETQYF	TGTGCCAGCAGTTCTCCAGGGACAGGGGTAGAGACCCAGTACTTC
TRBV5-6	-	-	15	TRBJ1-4	CASSFGQTTNEKLFF	TGTGCCAGCAGCTTTGGACAGACAACTAATGAAAAACTGTTTTTT
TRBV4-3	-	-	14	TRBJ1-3	CASSQGLRGHTIYF	TGCGCCAGCAGCCAAGGTCTGCGGGGCCACACCATATATTTT
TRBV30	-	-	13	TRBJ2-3	CAWTLSGTDTQYF	TGTGCCTGGACCCTGAGTGGCACAGATACGCAGTATTTT
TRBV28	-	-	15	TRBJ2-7	CASSLVWPSSYEQYF	TGTGCCAGCAGTTTAGTGTGGCCCAGCTCCTACGAGCAGTACTTC
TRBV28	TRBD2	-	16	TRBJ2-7	CASSPWTSGKNYEQYF	TGTGCCAGCAGTCCGTGGACTAGCGGGAAAAACTACGAGCAGTACTTC